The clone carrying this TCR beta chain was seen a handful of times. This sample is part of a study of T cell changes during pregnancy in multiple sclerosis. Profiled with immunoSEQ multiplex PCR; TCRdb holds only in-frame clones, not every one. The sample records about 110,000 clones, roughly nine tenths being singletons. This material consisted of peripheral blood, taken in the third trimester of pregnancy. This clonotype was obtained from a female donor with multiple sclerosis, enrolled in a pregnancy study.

The CDR3 coding sequence is TGTGCCAGCAATCCTATTGGGGGGGTTAGCAATCAGCCCCAGCATTTT. Protein sequence: CASNPIGGVSNQPQHF. The chain joins TRBV27 to TRBJ1-5; perhaps TRBD1 as D (5 bases). The ends were cut back, 7 bases at V and 0 bases at J, with 16 bases in the middle. Germline lookup yields CDR1 MNHEY and CDR2 SMNVEV (reference sequence). The CDR3 covers 16 residues.